The rows below give T cell receptor beta chains drawn from one sample of a study of vaccination and CD4 T cells after COVID-19. Their cognate antigens are unknown. MiXCR, applied by TCRdb to the PCR reads, yields one record per CDR3 protein. The sample carries about 16,000 distinct CDR3 sequences, 35% recorded once. Input material: cultured CD4+ T cells from blood. The receptors derive from a human donor with COVID-19. Both conserved end residues are part of each CDR3. D genes are given only for firm matches. The size entry is marked missing in some rows and otherwise reads once, few, many or a size class.

>-|TRBV7-6|few|14|TRBJ1-4
CASSLGSGNEKLFF
TGTGCCAGCAGCTTAGGGTCCGGGAATGAAAAACTGTTTTTT
>TRBD2|TRBV15|-|15|TRBJ2-1
CATSRDGTSNNEQFF
TGTGCCACCAGCAGAGACGGGACTAGCAACAATGAGCAGTTCTTC
>TRBD2|TRBV25-1|few|16|TRBJ2-2
CASSPLGGGHTGELFF
TGTGCCAGCAGCCCCCTCGGGGGGGGGCATACCGGGGAGCTGTTTTTT
>-|TRBV7-8|-|13|TRBJ2-1
CASSWDISSGQFF
TGTGCCAGCAGCTGGGACATCTCCTCGGGGCAGTTCTTC
>-|TRBV20-1|few|12|TRBJ2-7
CSASTGDYEQYF
TGCAGTGCTAGTACGGGGGATTACGAGCAGTACTTC
>-|TRBV7-9|-|17|TRBJ2-7
CASSINRGTHAQYEQYF
TGTGCCAGCAGCATCAATCGAGGCACACATGCCCAGTACGAGCAGTACTTC
>-|TRBV28|-|16|TRBJ1-3
CASSLGGDASGNTIYF
TGTGCCAGCAGTTTGGGGGGGGATGCATCTGGAAACACCATATATTTT
>-|TRBV12-5|-|11|TRBJ1-1
CASGKTNEAFF
TGTGCTAGTGGCAAGACCAATGAAGCTTTCTTT
>-|TRBV19|-|14|TRBJ2-1
CASSMEGGYNEQFF
TGTGCCAGTAGTATGGAGGGGGGCTACAATGAGCAGTTCTTC
>-|TRBV19|few|15|TRBJ2-7
CASSIEASRKYEQYF
TGTGCCAGTAGTATAGAGGCTAGCAGAAAATACGAGCAGTACTTC
>-|TRBV7-8|-|16|TRBJ1-5
CASSPSGPNSNQPQHF
TGTGCCAGCAGCCCAAGTGGTCCCAATAGCAATCAGCCCCAGCATTTT
>-|TRBV7-2|-|15|TRBJ2-7
CASSLEGFGAYEQYF
TGTGCCAGCAGCTTAGAGGGGTTCGGTGCCTACGAGCAGTACTTC
>-|TRBV6-2/TRBV6-3|few|16|TRBJ1-4
CASSIQGPVRPTQEFF
TGTGCCAGCAGTATACAGGGCCCCGTGCGTCCCACCCAGGAGTTTTTT
>-|TRBV7-9|-|15|TRBJ2-3
CASSLGSGALDTQYF
TGTGCCAGCAGCTTAGGGTCGGGGGCGTTAGATACGCAGTATTTT
>-|TRBV19|few|19|TRBJ1-2
CASSIVVWAAQDNNYGYTF
TGTGCCAGTAGTATAGTTGTATGGGCAGCCCAGGATAATAACTATGGCTACACCTTC
>-|TRBV25-1|few|13|TRBJ2-3
CASSDNGADTQYF
TGTGCCAGCAGTGATAACGGGGCAGATACGCAGTATTTT
>-|TRBV19|-|15|TRBJ1-5
CASSMPGGSNQPQHF
TGTGCCAGTAGTATGCCTGGGGGAAGCAATCAGCCCCAGCATTTT
>-|TRBV6-1|few|14|TRBJ1-2
CASSEAGGNYGYTF
TGTGCCAGCAGTGAAGCCGGAGGGAACTATGGCTACACCTTC
>-|TRBV5-1|medium-sized|15|TRBJ2-3
CASNLSPDSTDTQYF
TGCGCCAGCAATCTTAGCCCAGACAGCACAGATACGCAGTATTTT
>-|TRBV20-1|few|11|TRBJ1-2
CSARKDSLYTF
TGCAGTGCTAGAAAGGACAGCCTCTACACCTTC
>TRBD1|TRBV12-3/TRBV12-4|-|14|TRBJ2-3
CASSSGTDTDTQYF
TGTGCCAGCAGTTCCGGGACAGACACAGATACGCAGTATTTT
>-|TRBV28|few|12|TRBJ1-5
CASSLGPGAKHF
TGTGCCAGCAGTTTAGGGCCGGGGGCAAAGCATTTT
>-|TRBV20-1|-|15|TRBJ2-6
CSARSGGRGANVLTF
TGCAGTGCTAGGTCTGGGGGTCGTGGGGCCAACGTCCTGACTTTC
>TRBD2|TRBV11-3|few|14|TRBJ2-7
CASSVRGISYEQYF
TGTGCCAGCAGCGTGCGGGGGATCTCCTACGAGCAGTACTTC
>-|TRBV11-3|few|12|TRBJ2-7
CASGSGAYEQYF
TGTGCCAGCGGTTCAGGGGCCTACGAGCAGTACTTC
>-|TRBV7-9|-|15|TRBJ1-5
CASSLAGDSNQPQHF
TGTGCCAGCAGCTTAGCAGGGGATAGCAATCAGCCCCAGCATTTT
>TRBD1|TRBV30|-|14|TRBJ2-7
CAWRRQGASYEQYF
TGTGCCTGGAGGCGACAGGGGGCGAGCTACGAGCAGTACTTC
>-|TRBV6-2/TRBV6-3|-|15|TRBJ2-7
CASSYDRDNPYEQYF
TGTGCCAGCAGTTACGATCGGGACAATCCCTACGAGCAGTACTTC
>-|TRBV2|few|14|TRBJ1-2
CASSLQGSNYGYTF
TGTGCCAGCAGTCTCCAGGGTTCTAACTATGGCTACACCTTC
>-|TRBV18|medium-sized|13|TRBJ2-2
CASSPMVTGELFF
TGTGCCAGCTCACCGATGGTCACCGGGGAGCTGTTTTTT
>-|TRBV12-3/TRBV12-4|-|14|TRBJ1-3
CATTPPGARNTIYF
TGTGCCACCACACCTCCCGGGGCTAGAAACACCATATATTTT
>-|TRBV4-3|-|16|TRBJ2-5
CASSQDPSGHGETQYF
TGCGCCAGCAGCCAAGACCCCAGCGGGCATGGAGAGACCCAGTACTTC
>TRBD1|TRBV10-3|-|16|TRBJ1-1
CAISEQGALTNTEAFF
TGTGCCATCAGTGAGCAGGGGGCGCTGACGAACACTGAAGCTTTCTTT
>-|TRBV11-3|-|18|TRBJ2-5
CASSFISGTSPGRETQYF
TGTGCCAGCAGCTTTATATCCGGGACGTCCCCGGGCAGGGAGACCCAGTACTTC
>TRBD1|TRBV18|-|15|TRBJ1-5
CASSPDRGGNQPQHF
TGTGCCAGCTCACCGGACAGGGGAGGGAATCAGCCCCAGCATTTT
>TRBD1|TRBV7-3|few|15|TRBJ2-7
CASSLMDRVSYEQYF
TGTGCCAGCAGCTTGATGGACAGGGTTTCCTACGAGCAGTACTTC
>TRBD2|TRBV12-3/TRBV12-4|-|13|TRBJ2-3
CASRGTGGDTQYF
TGTGCCAGCAGAGGCACGGGGGGAGATACGCAGTATTTT
>-|TRBV20-1|-|13|TRBJ1-2
CSASKDSNYGYTF
TGCAGTGCTAGTAAAGATTCTAACTATGGCTACACCTTC
>TRBD1|TRBV12-3/TRBV12-4|-|12|TRBJ2-7
CASRYRGPEQYF
TGTGCCAGCAGGTATAGGGGGCCCGAGCAGTACTTC
>TRBD2|TRBV12-3/TRBV12-4|-|15|TRBJ2-3
CASSPGLAGADTQYF
TGTGCCAGCAGCCCCGGACTAGCGGGGGCAGATACGCAGTATTTT
>-|TRBV7-2|-|15|TRBJ2-2
CASSQTRGATGELFF
TGTGCCAGCAGCCAGACCAGGGGCGCCACCGGGGAGCTGTTTTTT
>-|TRBV6-5|few|14|TRBJ2-2
CASSYLAGTGELFF
TGTGCCAGCAGTTATCTGGCGGGAACCGGGGAGCTGTTTTTT
>-|TRBV10-3|few|13|TRBJ2-3
CAIRRDDTDTQYF
TGTGCCATCAGGAGGGACGATACAGATACGCAGTATTTT
>-|TRBV6-2/TRBV6-3|-|18|TRBJ2-1
CASSYPEGAGGGYNEQFF
TGTGCCAGCAGTTACCCGGAGGGGGCTGGCGGGGGGTACAATGAGCAGTTCTTC
>-|TRBV6-1|-|16|TRBJ1-5
CASSTEKWGGDQPQHF
TGTGCCAGCAGTACCGAAAAGTGGGGGGGGGACCAGCCCCAGCATTTT
>TRBD2|TRBV5-1|-|18|TRBJ2-3
CASSLGLAGGRSTDTQYF
TGCGCCAGCAGCTTGGGGTTAGCGGGGGGCCGAAGCACAGATACGCAGTATTTT
>-|TRBV11-3|few|12|TRBJ2-3
CASRDSSYTQYF
TGTGCCAGCAGGGATAGCAGTTATACGCAGTATTTT
>TRBD2|TRBV19|-|13|TRBJ2-3
CASSMREADTQYF
TGTGCCAGTAGTATGCGGGAGGCAGATACGCAGTATTTT
>-|TRBV9|-|14|TRBJ1-1
CASSVVSRNTEAFF
TGTGCCAGCAGCGTAGTATCACGGAACACTGAAGCTTTCTTT
>TRBD1|TRBV20-1|few|14|TRBJ1-1
CSARGSGTVAEAFF
TGCAGTGCTAGAGGATCCGGGACAGTAGCTGAAGCTTTCTTT
>TRBD2|TRBV7-8|few|15|TRBJ2-1
CASSSVAGGYNEQFF
TGTGCCAGCAGCTCAGTCGCGGGGGGGTACAATGAGCAGTTCTTC
>-|TRBV7-9|few|14|TRBJ1-2
CASSLSSRDYGYTF
TGTGCCAGCAGCTTATCCTCCAGGGACTATGGCTACACCTTC
>-|TRBV24-1|few|13|TRBJ1-5
CATSRGTYQPQHF
TGTGCCACCAGTAGGGGTACTTATCAGCCCCAGCATTTT
>TRBD1|TRBV11-2|medium-sized|14|TRBJ1-5
CASSFDRAGQPQHF
TGTGCCAGCAGCTTCGACAGGGCTGGTCAGCCCCAGCATTTT
>-|TRBV19|-|13|TRBJ1-2
CASSLGETYGYTF
TGTGCCAGTAGTTTGGGGGAAACCTATGGCTACACCTTC
>-|TRBV19|-|10|TRBJ1-4
CASKNEKLFF
TGTGCCAGTAAAAATGAAAAACTGTTTTTT
>TRBD2|TRBV20-1|-|18|TRBJ2-5
CSASPSGGPTKYQEAQYF
TGCAGTGCCAGCCCGAGCGGGGGCCCTACGAAGTACCAAGAGGCCCAGTACTTC
>TRBD1|TRBV7-6|few|17|TRBJ1-3
CASSLVPGQGAGNTIYF
TGTGCCAGCAGCTTAGTTCCGGGACAGGGTGCCGGAAACACCATATATTTT
>-|TRBV18|few|15|TRBJ1-2
CASRPTGGQNYGYTF
TGTGCCAGCCGCCCTACGGGGGGGCAGAACTATGGCTACACCTTC